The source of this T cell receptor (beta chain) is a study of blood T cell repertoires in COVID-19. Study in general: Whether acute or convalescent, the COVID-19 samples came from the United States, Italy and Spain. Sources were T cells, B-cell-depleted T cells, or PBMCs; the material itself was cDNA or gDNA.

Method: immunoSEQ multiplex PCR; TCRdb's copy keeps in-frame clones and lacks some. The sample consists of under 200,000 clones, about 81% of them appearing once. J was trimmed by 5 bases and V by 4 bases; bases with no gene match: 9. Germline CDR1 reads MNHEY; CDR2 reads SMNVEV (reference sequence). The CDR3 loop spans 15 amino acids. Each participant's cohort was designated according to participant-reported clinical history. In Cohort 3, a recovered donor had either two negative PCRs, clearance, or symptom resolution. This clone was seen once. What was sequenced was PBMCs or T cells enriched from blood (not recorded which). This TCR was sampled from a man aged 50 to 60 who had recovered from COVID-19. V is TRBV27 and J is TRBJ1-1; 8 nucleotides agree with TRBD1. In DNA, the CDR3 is TGTGCCAGCAGTTCTCGGACAGGGCGGTCGACTGAAGCTTTCTTT. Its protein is CASSSRTGRSTEAFF.